This is a list of T cell receptor beta chains from one sample in a study of cytotoxic CD8 clonotypes in ibrutinib-treated CLL. Clones were read by immunoSEQ multiplex PCR, and TCRdb kept only the in-frame ones, dropping some. The sample lists about 40,000 clones; 68% were seen once. This sample comprised PBMCs, obtained at disease progression, from a patient treated with ibrutinib. The receptors derive from a human donor with chronic lymphocytic leukemia. CDR3s include the opening cysteine and the closing phenylalanine or tryptophan. The D gene is left open where the match is weak. Not every row has a clone size; where given, it reads once, few, many or a size class.

TRBJ1-1,medium-sized,-,TRBV5-4,CASSFNGQMNTEAFF,TGTGCCAGCAGCTTCAACGGACAGATGAACACTGAAGCTTTCTTT
TRBJ2-1,-,TRBD2,TRBV7-8,CASSLRREGNNEQFF,TGTGCCAGCAGCTTAAGGCGGGAGGGAAACAATGAGCAGTTCTTC
TRBJ1-5,few,-,TRBV7-3,CASSLKSRRDLQPQHF,TGTGCCAGCAGCTTAAAATCCCGGAGGGACCTTCAGCCCCAGCATTTT
TRBJ1-4,-,TRBD1,TRBV15,CATSRVGQTTNEKLFF,TGTGCCACCAGCAGAGTGGGACAGACAACTAATGAAAAACTGTTTTTT
TRBJ2-7,once,-,TRBV7-4,CATTVPYEQYF,TGTGCTACGACAGTACCCTACGAGCAGTACTTC
TRBJ2-7,few,-,TRBV7-2,CASSIWGAGEQYF,TGTGCCAGCAGCATATGGGGCGCGGGGGAGCAGTACTTC
TRBJ2-2,-,TRBD2,TRBV2,CASRILAGSNTGELFF,TGTGCCAGCAGAATTCTAGCGGGATCGAACACCGGGGAGCTGTTTTTT
TRBJ2-1,-,TRBD2,TRBV5-4,CASSLLLAGVLEQFF,TGTGCCAGCAGCTTGTTACTAGCGGGAGTCTTAGAGCAGTTCTTC
TRBJ1-1,-,-,TRBV6-5,CASSYSAETLNTEAFF,TGTGCCAGCAGTTACTCGGCAGAGACACTGAACACTGAAGCTTTCTTT
TRBJ1-1,-,TRBD1,TRBV15,CATSRERQGRAFF,TGTGCCACCAGCAGAGAGCGACAGGGGAGGGCTTTCTTT
TRBJ2-5,-,TRBD1,TRBV7-2,CASRAGTGWETQYF,TGTGCCAGCAGGGCCGGGACAGGGTGGGAGACCCAGTACTTC
TRBJ1-2,few,-,TRBV30,CAMLRTRLGEGATF,TGTGCCATGTTGAGGACTCGGTTGGGAGAGGGCGCGACCTTC
TRBJ2-7,-,TRBD2,TRBV11-3,CASSYYGGESYEQYF,TGTGCCAGCAGCTACTATGGGGGGGAAAGCTACGAGCAGTACTTC
TRBJ2-5,-,TRBD1,TRBV11-2,CASSAPRDRGRETQYF,TGTGCCAGCAGCGCCCCCCGGGACAGGGGGCGAGAGACCCAGTACTTC
TRBJ1-3,-,-,TRBV6-5,CASRLDPSGNTIYF,TGTGCCAGCAGACTGGACCCCTCTGGAAACACCATATATTTT
TRBJ2-7,-,-,TRBV6-6,CASGDITGLLEQYF,TGTGCCAGCGGCGATATAACAGGGCTTCTCGAGCAGTACTTC
TRBJ2-3,-,TRBD2,TRBV5-6,CASSLDLAASLDTQYF,TGTGCCAGCAGCTTGGATCTAGCGGCCTCCCTAGATACGCAGTATTTT
TRBJ2-6,-,-,TRBV5-1,CASSPGHISGANVLTF,TGCGCCAGCAGCCCTGGACATATCTCTGGGGCCAACGTCCTGACTTTC
TRBJ2-7,-,TRBD2,TRBV2,CASSSRPKLAGAVYEQYF,TGTGCCAGCAGTTCCAGACCTAAACTAGCGGGAGCAGTATACGAGCAGTACTTC
TRBJ1-1,-,TRBD1,TRBV6-1,CASIQGRLPEAFF,TGTGCCAGTATACAGGGGAGGCTACCTGAAGCTTTCTTT
TRBJ2-5,-,TRBD1,TRBV28,CASIRRGPETQYF,TGTGCCAGCATCCGCAGGGGGCCGGAGACCCAGTACTTC
TRBJ1-5,few,TRBD1,TRBV9,CASSLGQENQPQHF,TGTGCCAGCAGCCTTGGACAGGAGAATCAGCCCCAGCATTTT
TRBJ1-1,-,-,TRBV30,CAWRRENTEAFF,TGTGCCTGGAGGCGGGAGAACACTGAAGCTTTCTTT
TRBJ1-5,few,-,TRBV28,CASSLVLDLLDQPQHF,TGTGCCAGCAGTTTAGTACTGGACCTCCTCGATCAGCCCCAGCATTTT
TRBJ1-2,few,-,TRBV10-3,CAISEETLTAYGYTF,TGTGCCATCAGTGAAGAGACCCTCACTGCCTATGGCTACACCTTC
TRBJ1-3,-,-,TRBV19,CASSIGGSGNTIYF,TGTGCCAGTAGTATAGGGGGCTCTGGAAACACCATATATTTT
TRBJ1-1,-,TRBD1,TRBV5-1,CASSPGTGSDRGTEAFF,TGCGCCAGCAGCCCCGGGACAGGGTCTGATCGTGGCACTGAAGCTTTCTTT
TRBJ2-7,few,-,TRBV19,CASSIRGTLYEQYF,TGTGCCAGTAGTATCAGGGGAACTCTCTACGAGCAGTACTTC
TRBJ2-3,-,-,TRBV10-3,CAIAGSTDTQYF,TGTGCCATCGCCGGCAGCACAGATACGCAGTATTTT
TRBJ1-4,-,TRBD1,TRBV30,CAWRQGLDEKLFF,TGTGCCTGGAGACAGGGGCTGGATGAAAAACTGTTTTTT
TRBJ2-7,-,-,TRBV7-2,CASSRSRNEQYF,TGTGCCAGCAGCCGCTCCCGCAACGAGCAGTACTTC
TRBJ1-2,few,TRBD1,TRBV19,CASSAGGDRVNSNYGYTF,TGTGCCAGTAGTGCTGGTGGGGACAGAGTGAATTCTAACTATGGCTACACCTTC
TRBJ2-1,-,-,TRBV28,CASSRPRTSDNEQFF,TGTGCCAGCAGCCGCCCGAGGACGTCGGACAATGAGCAGTTCTTC
TRBJ2-2,-,-,TRBV2,CASSGDRAGELFF,TGTGCCAGCAGTGGGGACCGAGCCGGGGAGCTGTTTTTT
TRBJ2-1,-,TRBD2,TRBV6-5,CAISVGRADEQFF,TGTGCCATCTCGGTCGGGAGGGCCGATGAGCAGTTCTTC
TRBJ2-1,-,-,TRBV10-3,CAISEPLTRGDEQFF,TGTGCCATCAGTGAGCCGTTAACCCGAGGGGATGAGCAGTTCTTC
TRBJ1-5,once,-,TRBV21-1,CASSPQRRGSGGNQPQHF,TGTGCCAGCAGCCCCCAGAGGAGGGGGAGTGGGGGCAATCAGCCCCAGCATTTT
TRBJ2-7,-,TRBD1,TRBV15,CATSYPGQGGWSEQYF,TGTGCCACCAGCTATCCGGGACAGGGGGGATGGAGCGAGCAGTACTTC
TRBJ2-7,-,TRBD1,TRBV12-5,CASGFGTGGYEQYF,TGTGCTAGTGGTTTTGGGACAGGGGGTTACGAGCAGTACTTC
TRBJ1-1,-,-,TRBV30,CAWRSVGQPEAFF,TGTGCCTGGAGGTCAGTCGGACAGCCTGAAGCTTTCTTT
TRBJ2-1,once,TRBD2,TRBV9,CASSVEGTSGRSGEQFF,TGTGCCAGCAGCGTAGAGGGTACTAGCGGGAGGTCGGGTGAGCAGTTCTTC
TRBJ1-1,-,-,TRBV9,CASSVDRDLGTEAFF,TGTGCCAGCAGCGTAGACCGGGATCTAGGGACTGAAGCTTTCTTT
TRBJ2-3,-,-,TRBV21-1,CASSNQDRGTDTQYF,TGTGCCAGCAGCAATCAGGACAGGGGCACAGATACGCAGTATTTT
TRBJ1-1,-,-,TRBV6-1,CASSGRNTEAFF,TGTGCCAGCAGTGGGAGAAACACTGAAGCTTTCTTT
TRBJ2-7,-,-,TRBV5-4,CASSLGFTRRDEQYF,TGTGCCAGCAGCTTAGGGTTTACTAGGCGAGACGAGCAGTACTTC
TRBJ2-3,-,TRBD1,TRBV7-2,CASSLDRGDTQYF,TGTGCCAGCAGCTTAGACAGGGGCGATACGCAGTATTTT
TRBJ1-3,few,-,TRBV7-2,CASSYRLTDSGNTIYF,TGTGCCAGCAGCTATAGGCTCACGGACTCTGGAAACACCATATATTTT
TRBJ2-7,few,TRBD1,TRBV29-1,CSALRGQGYHEQYF,TGCAGCGCATTGAGGGGACAGGGCTACCACGAGCAGTACTTC
TRBJ2-5,few,TRBD2,TRBV30,CAWAPGLAGETQYF,TGTGCCTGGGCTCCGGGACTAGCGGGAGAGACCCAGTACTTC
TRBJ1-5,-,TRBD1,TRBV11-2,CASSRGQIHWQPQHF,TGTGCCAGCAGCCGGGGACAGATACACTGGCAGCCCCAGCATTTT
TRBJ2-1,-,TRBD2,TRBV9,CASSVVGASGSPSYNEQFF,TGTGCCAGCAGCGTAGTTGGTGCTAGCGGGAGTCCTTCCTACAATGAGCAGTTCTTC
TRBJ1-2,few,-,TRBV2,CASSPGQNYGYTF,TGTGCCAGCAGCCCTGGACAGAACTATGGCTACACCTTC
TRBJ2-7,-,-,TRBV11-1,CASSLERQGGEQYF,TGTGCCAGCAGCTTAGAACGTCAGGGGGGCGAGCAGTACTTC
TRBJ2-3,-,TRBD2,TRBV12-5,CASGLGSGSTDTQYF,TGTGCTAGTGGTTTGGGTAGCGGGAGTACAGATACGCAGTATTTT